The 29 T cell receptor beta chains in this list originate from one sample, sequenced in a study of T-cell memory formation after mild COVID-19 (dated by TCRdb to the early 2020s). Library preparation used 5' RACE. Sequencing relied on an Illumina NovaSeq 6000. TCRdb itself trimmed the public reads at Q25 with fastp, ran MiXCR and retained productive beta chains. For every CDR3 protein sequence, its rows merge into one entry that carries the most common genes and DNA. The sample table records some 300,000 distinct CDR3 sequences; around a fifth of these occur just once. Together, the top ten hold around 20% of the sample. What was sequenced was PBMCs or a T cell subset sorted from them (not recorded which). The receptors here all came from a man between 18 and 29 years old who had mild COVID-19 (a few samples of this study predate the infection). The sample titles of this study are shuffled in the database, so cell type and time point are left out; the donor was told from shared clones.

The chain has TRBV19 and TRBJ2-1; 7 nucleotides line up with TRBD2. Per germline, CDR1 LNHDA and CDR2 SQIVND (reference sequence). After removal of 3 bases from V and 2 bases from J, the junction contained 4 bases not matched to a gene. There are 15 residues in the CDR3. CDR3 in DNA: TGTGCCAGTAGTATTGGTGGGGGGGCCTACAATGAGCAGTTCTTC. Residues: CASSIGGGAYNEQFF.

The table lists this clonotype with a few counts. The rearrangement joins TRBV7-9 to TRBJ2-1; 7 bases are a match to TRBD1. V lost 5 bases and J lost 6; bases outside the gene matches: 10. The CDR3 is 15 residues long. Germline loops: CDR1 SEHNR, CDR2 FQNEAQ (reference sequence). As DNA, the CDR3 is TGTGCCAGCAGCCGTAAGGCGACAGGGATCAATGAGCAGTTCTTC. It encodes CASSRKATGINEQFF.

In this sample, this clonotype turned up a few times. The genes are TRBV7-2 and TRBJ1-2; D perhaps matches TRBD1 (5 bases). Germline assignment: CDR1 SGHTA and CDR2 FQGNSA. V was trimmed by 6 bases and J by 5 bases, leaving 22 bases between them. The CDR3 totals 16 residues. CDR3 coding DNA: TGTGCCAGCAGTTCTCTGAGGGGCGCATCTGAGTATGGCTACACCTTC. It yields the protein CASSSLRGASEYGYTF.

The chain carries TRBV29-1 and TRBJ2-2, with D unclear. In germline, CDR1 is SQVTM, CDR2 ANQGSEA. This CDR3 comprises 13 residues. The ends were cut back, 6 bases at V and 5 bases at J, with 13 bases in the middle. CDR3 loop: CSVGRVRTGELFF. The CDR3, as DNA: TGCAGCGTCGGTAGGGTTAGAACCGGGGAGCTGTTTTTT.

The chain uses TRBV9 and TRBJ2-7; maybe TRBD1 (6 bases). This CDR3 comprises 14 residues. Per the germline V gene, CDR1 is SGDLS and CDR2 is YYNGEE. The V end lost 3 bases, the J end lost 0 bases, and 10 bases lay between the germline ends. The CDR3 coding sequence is TGTGCCAGCAGCGCCGGGACAAGCTCCTACGAGCAGTACTTC. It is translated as CASSAGTSSYEQYF.

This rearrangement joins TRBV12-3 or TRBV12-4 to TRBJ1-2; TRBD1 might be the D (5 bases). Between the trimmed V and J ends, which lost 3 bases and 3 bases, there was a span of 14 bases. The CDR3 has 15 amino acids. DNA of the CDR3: TGTGCCAGCAGTTTCCAGGGCCCCAGGGACTATGGCTACACCTTC. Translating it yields CASSFQGPRDYGYTF.

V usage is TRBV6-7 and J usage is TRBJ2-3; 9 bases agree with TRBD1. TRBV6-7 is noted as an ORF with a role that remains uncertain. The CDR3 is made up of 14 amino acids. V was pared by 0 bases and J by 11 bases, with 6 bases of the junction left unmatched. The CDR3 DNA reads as TGTGCCAGCAGTTACTCGGGGGACAGGGACAAGCAGTATTTT. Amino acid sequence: CASSYSGDRDKQYF.

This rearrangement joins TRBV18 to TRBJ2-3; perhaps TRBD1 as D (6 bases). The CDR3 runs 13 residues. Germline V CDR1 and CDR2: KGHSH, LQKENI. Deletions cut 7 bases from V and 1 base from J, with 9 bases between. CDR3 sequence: CASFAGGTDTQYF. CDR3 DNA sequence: TGTGCCAGCTTCGCAGGGGGCACAGATACGCAGTATTTT. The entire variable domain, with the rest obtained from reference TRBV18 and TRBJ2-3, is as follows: NAGVMQNPRHLVRRRGQEARLRCSPMKGHSHVYWYRQLPEEGLKFMVYLQKENIIDESGMPKERFSAEFPKEGPSILRIQQVVRGDSAAYFCASFAGGTDTQYFGPGTRLTVL.

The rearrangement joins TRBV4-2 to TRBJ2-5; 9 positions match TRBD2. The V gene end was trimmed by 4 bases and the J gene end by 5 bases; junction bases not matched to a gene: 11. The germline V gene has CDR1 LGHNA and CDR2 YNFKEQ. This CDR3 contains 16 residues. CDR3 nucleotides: TGTGCCAGCAGCCGGGAGCGGGGGGCCGTAGGCGAGACCCAGTACTTC. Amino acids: CASSRERGAVGETQYF.

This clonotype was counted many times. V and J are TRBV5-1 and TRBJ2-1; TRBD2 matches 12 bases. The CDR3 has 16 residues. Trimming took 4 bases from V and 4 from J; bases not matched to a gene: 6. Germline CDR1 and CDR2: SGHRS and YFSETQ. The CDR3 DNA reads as TGCGCCAGCAGCCAAGGGACTAGCGGGTCTTACAATGAGCAGTTCTTC. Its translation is CASSQGTSGSYNEQFF.

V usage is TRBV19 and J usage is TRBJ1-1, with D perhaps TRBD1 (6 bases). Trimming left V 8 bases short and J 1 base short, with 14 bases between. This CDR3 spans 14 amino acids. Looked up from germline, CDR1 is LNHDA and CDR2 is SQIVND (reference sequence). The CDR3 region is CASRLGDKNTEAFF. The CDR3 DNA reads TGTGCCAGTCGCCTTGGGGACAAGAACACTGAAGCTTTCTTT.

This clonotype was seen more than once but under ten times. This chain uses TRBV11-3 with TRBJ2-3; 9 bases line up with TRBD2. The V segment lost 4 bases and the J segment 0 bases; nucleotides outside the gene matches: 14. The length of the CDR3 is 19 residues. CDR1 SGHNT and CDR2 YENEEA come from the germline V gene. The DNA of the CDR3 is TGTGCCAGCAGCTCGACTGACCCTAGCGGGGTTTCTAGCACAGATACGCAGTATTTT. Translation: CASSSTDPSGVSSTDTQYF. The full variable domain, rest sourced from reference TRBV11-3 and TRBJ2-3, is EAGVVQSPRYKIIEKKQPVAFWCNPISGHNTLYWYLQNLGQGPELLIRYENEEAVDDSQLPKDRFSAERLKGVDSTLKIQPAELGDSAVYLCASSSTDPSGVSSTDTQYFGPGTRLTVL.

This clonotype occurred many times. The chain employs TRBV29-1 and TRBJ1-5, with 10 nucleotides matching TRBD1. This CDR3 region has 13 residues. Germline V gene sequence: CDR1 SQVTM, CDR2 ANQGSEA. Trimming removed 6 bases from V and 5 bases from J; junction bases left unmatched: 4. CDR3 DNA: TGCAGCGTAGTGACAGGGGGCTATCAGCCCCAGCATTTT. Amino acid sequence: CSVVTGGYQPQHF.

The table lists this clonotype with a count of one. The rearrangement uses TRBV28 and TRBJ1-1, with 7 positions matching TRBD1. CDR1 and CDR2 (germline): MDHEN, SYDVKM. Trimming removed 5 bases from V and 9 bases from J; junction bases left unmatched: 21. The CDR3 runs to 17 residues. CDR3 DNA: TGTGCCAGCAGTCTAGACAGGGTTATCGGACCATCTGAAAAAGCTTTCTTT. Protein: CASSLDRVIGPSEKAFF.

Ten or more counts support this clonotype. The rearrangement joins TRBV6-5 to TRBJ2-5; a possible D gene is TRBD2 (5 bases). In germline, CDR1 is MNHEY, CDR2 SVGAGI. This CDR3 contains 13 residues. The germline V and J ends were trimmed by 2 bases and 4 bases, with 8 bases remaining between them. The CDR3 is CASSYTGRETQYF. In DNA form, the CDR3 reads TGTGCCAGCAGTTACACGGGAAGAGAGACCCAGTACTTC.

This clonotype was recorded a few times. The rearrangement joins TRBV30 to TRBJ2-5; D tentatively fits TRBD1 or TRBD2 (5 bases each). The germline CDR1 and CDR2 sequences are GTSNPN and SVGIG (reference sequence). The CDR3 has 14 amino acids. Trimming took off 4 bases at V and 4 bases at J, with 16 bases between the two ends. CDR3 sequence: CAWKVGAGRETQYF. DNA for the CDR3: TGTGCCTGGAAAGTCGGGGCAGGGCGAGAGACCCAGTACTTC.

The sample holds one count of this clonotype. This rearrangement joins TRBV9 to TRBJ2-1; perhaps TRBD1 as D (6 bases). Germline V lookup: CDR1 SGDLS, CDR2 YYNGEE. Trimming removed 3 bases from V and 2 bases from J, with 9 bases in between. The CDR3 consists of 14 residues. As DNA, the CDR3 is TGTGCCAGCAGCGCCGGACAGACCTACAATGAGCAGTTCTTC. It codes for CASSAGQTYNEQFF.

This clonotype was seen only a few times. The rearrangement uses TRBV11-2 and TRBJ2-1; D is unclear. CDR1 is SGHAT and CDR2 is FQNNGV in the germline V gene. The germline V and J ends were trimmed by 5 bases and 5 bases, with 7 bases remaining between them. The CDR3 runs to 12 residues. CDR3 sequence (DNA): TGTGCCAGCAGCGGCCTTGACAATGAGCAGTTCTTC. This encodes CASSGLDNEQFF.

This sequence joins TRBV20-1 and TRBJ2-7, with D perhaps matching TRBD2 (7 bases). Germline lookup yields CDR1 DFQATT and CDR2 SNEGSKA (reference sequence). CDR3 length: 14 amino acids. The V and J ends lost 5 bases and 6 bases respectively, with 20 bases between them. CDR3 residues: CSAGKGGGVSEQYF. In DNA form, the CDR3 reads TGCAGTGCTGGGAAGGGAGGGGGAGTGAGCGAGCAGTACTTC.

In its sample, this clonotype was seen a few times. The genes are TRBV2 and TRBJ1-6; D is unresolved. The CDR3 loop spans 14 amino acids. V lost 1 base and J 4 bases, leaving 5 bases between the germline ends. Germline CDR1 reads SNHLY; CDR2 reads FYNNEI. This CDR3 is CASSEVDYNSPLHF. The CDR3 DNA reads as TGTGCCAGCAGTGAAGTAGATTATAATTCACCCCTCCACTTT.

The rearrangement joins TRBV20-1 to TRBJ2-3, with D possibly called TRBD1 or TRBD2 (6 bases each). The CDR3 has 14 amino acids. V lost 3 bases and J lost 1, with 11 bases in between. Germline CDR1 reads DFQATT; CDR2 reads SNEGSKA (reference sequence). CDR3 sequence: CSASVRGRTDTQYF. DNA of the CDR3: TGCAGTGCTAGTGTCCGGGGGCGCACAGATACGCAGTATTTT.

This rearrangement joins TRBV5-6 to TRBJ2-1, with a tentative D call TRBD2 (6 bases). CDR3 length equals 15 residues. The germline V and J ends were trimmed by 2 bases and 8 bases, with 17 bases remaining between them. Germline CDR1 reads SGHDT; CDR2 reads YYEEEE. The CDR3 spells CASSLAGYFLDEQFF. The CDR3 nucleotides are TGTGCCAGCAGCTTAGCGGGCTACTTTCTGGATGAGCAGTTCTTC. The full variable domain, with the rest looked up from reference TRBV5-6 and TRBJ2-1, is DAGVTQSPTHLIKTRGQQVTLRCSPKSGHDTVSWYQQALGQGPQFIFQYYEEEERQRGNFPDRFSGHQFPNYSSELNVNALLLGDSALYLCASSLAGYFLDEQFFGPGTRLTVL.

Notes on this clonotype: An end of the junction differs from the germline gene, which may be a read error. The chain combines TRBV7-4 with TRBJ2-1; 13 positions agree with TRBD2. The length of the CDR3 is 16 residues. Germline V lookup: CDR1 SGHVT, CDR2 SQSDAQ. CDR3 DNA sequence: TGTGCCAGCACCTTACTAGCGGGGGGGCTCTACAATGAGCAGTTCTTC. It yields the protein CASTLLAGGLYNEQFF.

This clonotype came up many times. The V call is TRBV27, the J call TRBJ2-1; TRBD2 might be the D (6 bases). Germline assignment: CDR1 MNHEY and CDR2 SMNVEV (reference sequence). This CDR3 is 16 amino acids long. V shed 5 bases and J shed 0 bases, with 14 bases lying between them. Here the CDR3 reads CASSGARRGSYNEQFF. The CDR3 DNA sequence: TGTGCCAGCAGTGGGGCCCGGCGGGGCTCCTACAATGAGCAGTTCTTC.

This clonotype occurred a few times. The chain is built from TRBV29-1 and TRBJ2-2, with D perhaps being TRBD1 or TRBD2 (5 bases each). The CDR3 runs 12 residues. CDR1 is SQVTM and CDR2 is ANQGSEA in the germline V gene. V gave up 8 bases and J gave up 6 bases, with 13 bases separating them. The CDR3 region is CSFSGLSGELFF. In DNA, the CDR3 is TGCAGCTTCTCGGGGCTTTCCGGGGAGCTGTTTTTT.

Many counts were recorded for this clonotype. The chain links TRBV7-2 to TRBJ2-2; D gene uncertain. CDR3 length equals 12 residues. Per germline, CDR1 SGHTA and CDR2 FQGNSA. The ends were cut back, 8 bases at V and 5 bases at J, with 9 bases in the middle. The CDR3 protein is CASGPSTGELFF. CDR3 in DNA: TGTGCCAGCGGCCCTTCGACCGGGGAGCTGTTTTTT.

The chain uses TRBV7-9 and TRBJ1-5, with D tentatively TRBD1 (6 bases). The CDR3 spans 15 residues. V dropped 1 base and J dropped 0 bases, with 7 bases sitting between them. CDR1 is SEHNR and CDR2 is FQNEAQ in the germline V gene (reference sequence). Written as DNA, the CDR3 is TGTGCCAGCAGCTTAGGGGACATTAGCAATCAGCCCCAGCATTTT. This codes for CASSLGDISNQPQHF.

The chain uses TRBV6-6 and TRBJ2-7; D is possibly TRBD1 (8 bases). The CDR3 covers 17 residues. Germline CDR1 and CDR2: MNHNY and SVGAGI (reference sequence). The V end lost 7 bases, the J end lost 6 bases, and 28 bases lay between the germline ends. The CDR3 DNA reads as TGTGCCAGCACCAGGGGGGGGTCAGGGGGCTGGGACAGCGAGCAGTACTTC. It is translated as CASTRGGSGGWDSEQYF.

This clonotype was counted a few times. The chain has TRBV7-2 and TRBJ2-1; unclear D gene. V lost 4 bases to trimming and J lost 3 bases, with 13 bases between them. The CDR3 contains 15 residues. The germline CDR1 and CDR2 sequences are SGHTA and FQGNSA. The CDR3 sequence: CASSSELGFYNEQFF. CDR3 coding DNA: TGTGCCAGCAGCTCAGAGCTGGGGTTCTACAATGAGCAGTTCTTC.